The 16 T cell receptor beta chains given below trace back to one sample, sequenced in a study of post-analysis software for immune sequencing data. Regarding the study as a whole: With TRBV5-6, TRBV5-1 and TRBV20-1 included, roughly five TRBV segments were more frequent in patients than in controls.

These receptors' antigens are unknown. Unique molecular identifiers were carried by the TCR beta cDNA libraries. TCRdb itself ran the PCR reads through MiXCR, one entry per CDR3 protein. The sample shows some 890,000 distinct CDR3 sequences, about 50% of them seen only once. The sequencing sample was made of blood. These receptors came from a girl under 18 with multiple sclerosis.

Concerning this clonotype: A junction end diverges from the germline sequence, so it may reflect a read error. J is TRBJ1-2 and V is TRBV6-5; no definite D call. The CDR3 has 13 amino acids. Per the germline V gene, CDR1 is MNHEY and CDR2 is SVGAGI. The CDR3 nucleotides read TGTGCCGGCAGTTTATCGGGCCCCTATGGCTACACCTTC. Its protein product is CAGSLSGPYGYTF.

This clonotype was seen a handful of times. The gene calls are TRBV4-1 and TRBJ2-1, with 10 bases fitting TRBD1. Germline CDR1 is MGHRA and CDR2 is YSYEKL. The CDR3 runs 15 residues. The ends lost 5 bases at V and 2 bases at J; junction bases unmatched: 3. Written as DNA, the CDR3 is TGCGCCAGCAGCGTAGGGACAGGGGCCTACAATGAGCAGTTCTTC. Its translation: CASSVGTGAYNEQFF.

The chain employs TRBV12-3 or TRBV12-4 and TRBJ2-4; 11 bases map to TRBD2. V shed 5 bases, J shed 7 bases, and the junction held 19 bases outside the gene matches. This CDR3 contains 19 residues. This CDR3 reads CASSPYGTSGAPWGNIQYF. The CDR3 bases are TGTGCCAGCAGTCCATATGGGACTAGCGGAGCTCCCTGGGGTAACATTCAGTACTTC.

The chain joins TRBV20-1 to TRBJ2-1, with 9 nucleotides matching TRBD2. Germline trimming cut 8 bases from V and 6 bases from J; bases unmatched to any gene: 8. The CDR3 is made up of 13 amino acids. Germline V gives CDR1 DFQATT, CDR2 SNEGSKA (reference sequence). CDR3 nucleotide sequence: TGCAGTTCGACTGGGACTAGCTTCAATGAGCAGTTCTTC. As protein: CSSTGTSFNEQFF.

J is TRBJ2-5 and V is TRBV10-3; D remains unclear. Germline CDR1 ENHRY, CDR2 SYGVKD. The CDR3 runs 13 residues. The V end was cut by 4 bases, the J end by 0 bases, with 6 bases between. The CDR3 DNA sequence: TGTGCCATCAGTGGACACAACCAAGAGACCCAGTACTTC. The encoded protein is CAISGHNQETQYF.

This clonotype was detected once. The junction does not match germline at one end; this may be a read error. The gene calls are TRBV3-1 and TRBJ2-3; possible D gene TRBD1, 6 bases. The CDR3 length is 14 residues. CDR1 and CDR2 from the germline V gene are LGHDT and YNNKEL (reference sequence). The CDR3 loop is CASGQDWTADTQYF. Here the CDR3 DNA reads TGTGCCAGCGGCCAAGATTGGACAGCAGATACGCAGTATTTT.

The chain couples TRBV7-6 to TRBJ1-1, with D unclear. The CDR3 loop spans 14 amino acids. The V and J ends lost 5 bases and 1 base respectively, with 11 bases between them. Germline assignment: CDR1 SGHVS and CDR2 FNYEAQ. This chain's CDR3 is CASSPAGRNTEAFF. CDR3 nucleotides: TGTGCCAGCAGCCCTGCGGGCAGGAACACTGAAGCTTTCTTT.

The genes are TRBV12-3 or TRBV12-4 and TRBJ2-5, with D possibly matching TRBD1 (6 bases). V lost 3 bases and J lost 2, with 13 bases in between. This CDR3 region has 15 residues. CDR3 coding DNA: TGTGCCAGCAGTTTGTGGACAGCAACTCAAGAGACCCAGTACTTC. Translating it yields CASSLWTATQETQYF.

The chain is built from TRBV27 and TRBJ2-7; D is unclear. The CDR3 is 14 residues long. The germline V gene has CDR1 MNHEY and CDR2 SMNVEV (reference sequence). Deletions cut 0 bases from V and 0 bases from J, with 6 bases between. CDR3 DNA: TGTGCCAGCAGTTTATCGGGAACCTCCTACGAGCAGTACTTC. Protein: CASSLSGTSYEQYF.

The V call is TRBV20-1, the J call TRBJ1-1; D unresolved. The CDR3 has 14 residues. Trimming shortened V by 3 bases and J by 7 bases, and 18 bases separated the two germline ends. Germline CDR1 and CDR2: DFQATT and SNEGSKA (reference sequence). The CDR3 DNA follows: TGCAGTGCTAGGCACGCTAAGGCCCTCTTTGAAGCTTTCTTT. It specifies CSARHAKALFEAFF.

This sequence joins TRBV27 and TRBJ1-6, with 7 bases aligning to TRBD1. Germline V gene lookup returns CDR1 MNHEY and CDR2 SMNVEV (reference sequence). This CDR3 spans 14 amino acids. The V and J ends lost 4 bases and 6 bases, in that order; junction bases with no gene match: 3. CDR3 sequence: CASSYRDSNSPLHF. DNA of the CDR3: TGTGCCAGCAGTTACCGGGACAGTAATTCACCCCTCCACTTT.

The chain couples TRBV2 to TRBJ1-1, with D uncertain. Germline V CDR1 and CDR2: SNHLY, FYNNEI. The CDR3 sequence is 12 residues long. The V end lost 3 bases, the J end lost 5 bases, and 7 bases lay between the germline ends. The chain's CDR3 is CASSDLRTEAFF. The CDR3 DNA reads as TGTGCCAGCAGTGATTTAAGGACTGAAGCTTTCTTT.

The V gene is TRBV7-6, the J gene TRBJ1-1; maybe TRBD1 (5 bases). The CDR3 sequence is 11 residues long. Germline V gene data show CDR1 as SGHVS and CDR2 as FNYEAQ. The V end was cut by 5 bases, the J end by 6 bases, with 7 bases between. The CDR3 sequence is CASSRGAEAFF. CDR3 sequence (DNA): TGTGCCAGCAGCCGAGGGGCTGAAGCTTTCTTT. Full variable domain (remainder filled in from reference TRBV7-6 and TRBJ1-1): GAGVSQSPRYKVTKRGQDVALRCDPISGHVSLYWYRQALGQGPEFLTYFNYEAQQDKSGLPNDRFSAERPEGSISTLTIQRTEQRDSAMYRCASSRGAEAFFGQGTRLTVV.

The gene calls are TRBV6-4 and TRBJ2-1, with 8 bases identical to TRBD2. Trimming at V came to 4 bases and at J to 4 bases, leaving 12 bases not matched to a gene. This CDR3 contains 17 residues. In germline, CDR1 is MRHNA, CDR2 SNTAGT. The CDR3 loop is CASSATFSSGTYNEQFF. The CDR3 DNA follows: TGTGCCAGCAGTGCCACGTTTAGTAGCGGGACTTACAATGAGCAGTTCTTC.

The chain links TRBV5-1 to TRBJ1-1; D uncertain. The germline V and J ends were trimmed by 1 base and 0 bases, with 7 bases remaining between them. This CDR3 contains 14 residues. The germline gives CDR1 SGHRS, CDR2 YFSETQ. The CDR3 here is CASSLWSVNTEAFF. The CDR3 nucleotides read TGCGCCAGCAGCTTGTGGTCGGTGAACACTGAAGCTTTCTTT.

This clonotype appeared a single time. This rearrangement joins TRBV29-1 to TRBJ2-1; 7 bases agree with TRBD1. The CDR3 totals 14 residues. CDR1 is SQVTM, CDR2 ANQGSEA, per germline. V lost 5 bases to trimming and J lost 10 bases; unmatched junction nucleotides: 14. CDR3 sequence: CSVLNRGPAGEQFF. The CDR3 nucleotides read TGCAGCGTTCTAAACAGGGGCCCCGCCGGGGAGCAGTTCTTC.